This T cell receptor (beta chain) was identified during a study of T-cell memory formation after mild COVID-19. Study-wide points: Memory cells collected pre-infection included some clones that later responded, suggesting cross-reactive memory joined. Clones that contracted from day 15 to 85 were balanced CD4/CD8, while later expanders leaned CD4+. The second-wave clones peaking on day 37 were not confirmed as SARS-CoV-2-specific.

Sample barcodes and UMIs were carried by the TCR alpha and TCR beta cDNA libraries that 5'RACE generated with constant-segment primers. TCRdb independently ran MiXCR on the 5' RACE reads; one entry per CDR3 protein. The data hold around 250,000 distinct CDR3 sequences, with about 16% observed a single time. A note on this clonotype: The antigen is unknown.

The CDR3 has 13 residues. V was shortened by 0 bases and J by 9 bases, with 13 bases between the two germline ends. Germline CDR1 SGHDT, CDR2 YYEEEE. The sample consisted of PBMCs or a T cell subset sorted from them (not recorded which). The TCR was taken from a young man who had mild COVID-19 (a few samples of this study predate the infection). Cell type and time point are not known. V gene TRBV5-6 combines with J gene TRBJ2-7; D unresolved. The CDR3 nucleotides read TGTGCCAGCAGCTTGGGGCCGCGGAGTGTGCAGTACGTC. Protein: CASSLGPRSVQYV.